This TCR beta chain was recovered during a study of T cells after yellow fever vaccination. The overall study: Any fraction with a low cell number was prepared using SMART-Seq v4 Ultra Low Input.

Making TCR cDNA involved 5'RACE template switching, which added UMIs and a universal primer site. Using its own MiXCR run on the 5' RACE reads, TCRdb lists one record per CDR3 protein. Found here are 90,000 to 150,000 distinct CDR3 sequences, around 6.7% of them singletons; the top ten hold around 2.6%. General study points: Peaking faster, on day 5 versus 15, the secondary response was nonetheless weaker.

The germline V and J ends were trimmed by 3 bases and 5 bases, with 20 bases remaining between them. The CDR3 covers 16 residues. The germline V gene has CDR1 SGHDT and CDR2 YYEEEE. A word on this clonotype: As yet, its antigen is unknown.

The source material was CD4+ T cells sorted from PBMCs, sampled approximately 47 days after the first yellow fever vaccination. The TCR originated in a young man who received the YFV17D yellow fever vaccine. The chain carries TRBV5-6 and TRBJ2-5, with a weak D call TRBD1 (7 bases). The CDR3 reads CASSYGASSGGETQYF. In DNA, the CDR3 is TGTGCCAGCAGCTACGGGGCCAGTTCAGGGGGGGAGACCCAGTACTTC.